This T cell receptor beta chain was sequenced during a study of blood T cells in healthy people across ages. The CDR3 length is 16 residues. The V and J ends lost 0 bases and 2 bases respectively, with 11 bases between them. The V gene's germline CDR1 is LGHNA and CDR2 YSLEER. Concerning this clonotype: The antigen remains undetermined.

The study's findings and limits: More naive CD4+ cells and higher diversity were found in long-lived than in aged donors. It was not possible, with unsorted PBMCs, to conclusively compare naive and antigen-experienced cells.

A sample-barcoded 5' primer and a J-beta primer mix were used in a second PCR of roughly 6 to 11 cycles. Carrying 12 random nucleotides, a template-switch adaptor labeled each individual cDNA molecule. TCRdb re-called the 5' RACE reads through MiXCR, storing one row per CDR3 protein. The table lists some 640,000 distinct CDR3 sequences, around 45% of them singletons. This clonotype was sampled from a woman aged 55-75 years in good health. The specimen was blood. The chain links TRBV4-3 to TRBJ2-1; possibly TRBD2 for D (5 bases). CDR3 sequence: CASSQDTGSPYNEQFF. CDR3 bases: TGCGCCAGCAGCCAAGATACGGGAAGCCCCTACAATGAGCAGTTCTTC.